The 29 T cell receptor beta chains presented below share a single source sample, sequenced in a study of beta chain features in type 1 diabetes (dated by TCRdb to the late 2010s). The investigation overall reported the following: In all four CD4+ subsets, TCRB CDR3 length was moderately but significantly shorter in type 1 diabetes patients.

Library generation was performed with the immunoSEQ multiplex PCR assay. The entire isolated RNA was reverse transcribed using the High Capacity cDNA Reverse Transcription Kit, and thus expressed TCRB transcripts were sequenced. TCRdb re-hosts the immuneACCESS table, in-frame sequences only. Its copies lack some clones; in the studies checked, an unresolved V gene accounts for under half of them, and the cause for the rest is not known. In all, the sample holds approximately 160,000 clones, and 10% of those were seen once. More than 0.45% of the sample is held by the ten biggest clonotypes. Antigens of these TCRs are unknown. Source material: central memory CD4+ T cells from blood. Source of these receptors: a man younger than 40 with type 1 diabetes.

Many counts were recorded for this clone. The CDR3 DNA reads TGTGCCAGCAGCTGGACAGAGCCGGGACTAGCTGAAGAGACCCAGTACTTC. Amino acids: CASSWTEPGLAEETQYF. J is TRBJ2-5 and V is TRBV28; 9 positions match TRBD2. Trimming cost V 6 bases and J 3 bases; bases outside gene matches: 14. Germline V CDR1 and CDR2: MDHEN, SYDVKM. The CDR3 spans 17 residues.

This clone has just a few counts. CDR3 amino acids: CATSRVTGDGNTIYF. The CDR3 region has the DNA TGTGCCACCAGCAGAGTGACAGGGGATGGAAACACCATATATTTT. The rearrangement uses TRBV15 and TRBJ1-3, with 8 bases fitting TRBD1. The V segment lost 1 base and the J segment 3 bases; nucleotides outside the gene matches: 2. Germline CDR1 and CDR2: LNHNV and YYDKDF (reference sequence). This CDR3 has 15 residues.

The V call is TRBV11-3, the J call TRBJ2-1; D perhaps matches TRBD2 (6 bases). Trimming left V 1 base short and J 7 bases short, with 8 bases between. This CDR3 has 13 amino acids. Per the germline V gene, CDR1 is SGHNT and CDR2 is YENEEA. As DNA, the CDR3 is TGTGCCAGCAGCTTAGGGGGGAGGAATGAGCAGTTCTTC. Translating it yields CASSLGGRNEQFF.

The V call is TRBV19, the J call TRBJ2-5; D possibly corresponds to TRBD2 (5 bases). Germline CDR1 and CDR2: LNHDA and SQIVND (reference sequence). V was pared by 5 bases and J by 4 bases, with 11 bases between. The CDR3 is 13 residues long. The CDR3 bases are TGTGCCAGTAGTCCCGGACTGGGAGAGACCCAGTACTTC. It encodes CASSPGLGETQYF. The entire variable domain, with the rest obtained from reference TRBV19 and TRBJ2-5, is as follows: DGGITQSPKYLFRKEGQNVTLSCEQNLNHDAMYWYRQDPGQGLRLIYYSQIVNDFQKGDIAEGYSVSREKKESFPLTVTSAQKNPTAFYLCASSPGLGETQYFGPGTRLLVL.

This clone was detected a few times. The gene calls are TRBV6-5 and TRBJ2-5, with 7 bases aligning to TRBD1. The CDR3 runs to 16 residues. The germline gives CDR1 MNHEY, CDR2 SVGAGI. V dropped 0 bases and J dropped 2; count of bases not matched to a gene: 6. The CDR3 protein is CASSYSGDSNQETQYF. For the CDR3, the DNA is TGTGCCAGCAGTTACTCGGGGGACAGTAATCAAGAGACCCAGTACTTC.

The V call is TRBV6-5, the J call TRBJ2-7; 10 bases are a match to TRBD1. Germline trimming cut 6 bases from V and 2 bases from J; bases unmatched to any gene: 4. The CDR3 totals 14 residues. Germline V gene data show CDR1 as MNHEY and CDR2 as SVGAGI. The CDR3, as DNA: TGTGCCAGCAGGCCTGGGACAGGGGCCTACGAGCAGTACTTC. It is translated as CASRPGTGAYEQYF.

This clone was found a few times. The V call is TRBV5-4, the J call TRBJ2-7; 14 bases are shared with TRBD2. V was clipped by 2 bases and J by 3 bases; unmatched bases: 7. Germline V gene sequence: CDR1 SGHNT, CDR2 YYREEE (reference sequence). The CDR3 covers 17 residues. CDR3 amino acids: CASSFQQGLAGVYEQYF. DNA for the CDR3: TGTGCCAGCAGCTTTCAGCAGGGACTAGCGGGAGTCTACGAGCAGTACTTC.

The genes are TRBV5-1 and TRBJ2-3; 8 bases map to TRBD2. Looked up from germline, CDR1 is SGHRS and CDR2 is YFSETQ. CDR3 size: 15 residues. V lost 5 bases to trimming and J lost 1 base; unmatched junction nucleotides: 6. The CDR3 is CASSPGGKRTDTQYF. DNA of the CDR3: TGCGCCAGCAGTCCGGGAGGGAAGCGCACAGATACGCAGTATTTT. Full variable domain (remainder filled in from reference TRBV5-1 and TRBJ2-3): KAGVTQTPRYLIKTRGQQVTLSCSPISGHRSVSWYQQTPGQGLQFLFEYFSETQRNKGNFPGRFSGRQFSNSRSEMNVSTLELGDSALYLCASSPGGKRTDTQYFGPGTRLTVL.

This clone has only a few counts. The J gene is TRBJ2-1, the V gene TRBV28; 7 bases match TRBD2. The CDR3 is 15 amino acids. Germline V CDR1 and CDR2: MDHEN, SYDVKM. V shed 7 bases and J 0 bases; nucleotides not matched to a gene: 6. This chain's CDR3 is CASMGLLSSYNEQFF. The CDR3 DNA follows: TGTGCCAGCATGGGACTATTGAGCTCCTACAATGAGCAGTTCTTC.

This clone was detected only a few times. CDR3 in amino acids: CASSERDSRNEQFF. The DNA of the CDR3 is TGTGCCAGCAGTGAGAGGGACAGCCGCAATGAGCAGTTCTTC. The rearrangement links TRBV2 to TRBJ2-1; 7 nucleotides line up with TRBD1. Germline CDR1 is SNHLY and CDR2 is FYNNEI. V shed 3 bases, J shed 6 bases, and the junction held 5 bases outside the gene matches. The CDR3 runs to 14 residues.

This clone was seen a few times. V and J are TRBV9 and TRBJ2-7, with 8 bases lining up with TRBD2. Germline trimming cut 3 bases from V and 3 bases from J; bases unmatched to any gene: 5. This CDR3 has 14 amino acids. CDR1 and CDR2 (germline): SGDLS, YYNGEE. CDR3 sequence reads: CASSAHGTSYEQYF. The CDR3 coding sequence is TGTGCCAGCAGCGCACACGGGACTAGCTACGAGCAGTACTTC.

The chain links TRBV30 to TRBJ2-1, with TRBD1 identical over 7 bases. This CDR3 is 16 amino acids long. Germline V gene sequence: CDR1 GTSNPN, CDR2 SVGIG (reference sequence). The V and J ends lost 0 bases and 1 base, in that order; junction bases with no gene match: 6. The CDR3 here is CAWSVRDRLSYNEQFF. The CDR3 DNA reads as TGTGCCTGGAGTGTACGGGACAGATTGTCCTACAATGAGCAGTTCTTC.

This clone was found a few times. CDR3 protein: CATMTGIEQYF. In DNA form, the CDR3 reads TGTGCCACCATGACAGGGATCGAGCAGTACTTC. This chain connects TRBV30 to TRBJ2-7, with 7 bases fitting TRBD1. The CDR3 sequence is 11 residues long. V dropped 8 bases and J dropped 6; count of bases not matched to a gene: 7. CDR1 is GTSNPN and CDR2 is SVGIG in the germline V gene (reference sequence).

The chain joins TRBV7-3 to TRBJ2-3; maybe TRBD1 (5 bases). V dropped 6 bases and J dropped 2 bases, with 9 bases sitting between them. This CDR3 comprises 13 residues. Germline CDR1 is SGHTA and CDR2 is FQGTGA. The CDR3 region has the DNA TGTGCCAGCAGTCAGGGTCCCACAGATACGCAGTATTTT. Encoded protein: CASSQGPTDTQYF. Full variable domain (remainder filled in from reference TRBV7-3 and TRBJ2-3): GAGVSQTPSNKVTEKGKYVELRCDPISGHTALYWYRQSLGQGPEFLIYFQGTGAADDSGLPNDRFFAVRPEGSVSTLKIQRTERGDSAVYLCASSQGPTDTQYFGPGTRLTVL.

This clone occurred a few times. The chain employs TRBV6-1 and TRBJ2-7; D possibly corresponds to TRBD1 (6 bases). V was pared by 2 bases and J by 4 bases, with 15 bases between. The CDR3 totals 15 residues. Per germline, CDR1 MNHNS and CDR2 SASEGT. CDR3 in amino acids: CASSEPPPDRYEQYF. DNA of the CDR3: TGTGCCAGCAGTGAACCGCCTCCGGACAGATACGAGCAGTACTTC.

The genes are TRBV15 and TRBJ2-5; TRBD1 matches at 10 bases. Per germline, CDR1 LNHNV and CDR2 YYDKDF (reference sequence). This CDR3 contains 16 residues. V lost 3 bases to trimming and J lost 4 bases; unmatched junction nucleotides: 8. The CDR3 reads CATSSRTGGEGETQYF. CDR3 bases: TGTGCCACCAGCAGTCGGACAGGGGGTGAGGGAGAGACCCAGTACTTC.

The gene calls are TRBV11-1 and TRBJ2-5; 7 bases agree with TRBD2. The CDR3 loop spans 14 amino acids. The V and J ends lost 8 bases and 6 bases, in that order; junction bases with no gene match: 12. In germline, CDR1 is SGHAT, CDR2 FQDESV (reference sequence). Here the CDR3 DNA reads TGTGCCAGCCGCCGGGGGGAGATGACGCAGACCCAGTACTTC. It is translated as CASRRGEMTQTQYF.

The CDR3 protein is CSSLTGGTDTQYF. The CDR3 DNA sequence: TGCAGCTCCCTGACAGGGGGCACAGATACGCAGTATTTT. V gene TRBV29-1 combines with J gene TRBJ2-3; 8 bases agree with TRBD1. Germline CDR1 reads SQVTM; CDR2 reads ANQGSEA. The CDR3 consists of 13 residues. Unmatched junction bases numbered 5, after V lost 8 bases and J lost 1 base.

This clone was recorded many times. V and J are TRBV14 and TRBJ1-1, with 7 bases lining up with TRBD1. With 5 bases clipped from V and 1 base from J, the junction kept 4 bases outside the gene matches. The CDR3 contains 14 residues. From germline, CDR1 is SGHDN and CDR2 FVKESK. The CDR3 reads CASSVWTGNTEAFF. The CDR3 DNA is TGTGCCAGCAGCGTCTGGACAGGGAACACTGAAGCTTTCTTT.

The chain has TRBV7-3 and TRBJ2-1; TRBD1 matches 7 bases. The CDR3 spans 16 residues. The junction had 16 bases not matched to a gene; V was cut back by 5 bases and J by 9 bases. Looked up from germline, CDR1 is SGHTA and CDR2 is FQGTGA. CDR3 DNA: TGTGCCAGCAGCCCGCCGGGACAGATGAGTCAGCGTGAGCAGTTCTTC. Amino acid sequence: CASSPPGQMSQREQFF.

The chain recombines TRBV7-2 with TRBJ1-2, with a tentative D call TRBD1 (5 bases). Germline V CDR1 and CDR2: SGHTA, FQGNSA. V was pared by 5 bases and J by 3 bases, with 7 bases between. The CDR3 has 12 amino acids. The CDR3 DNA reads TGTGCCAGCAGCGAACAGGACTATGGCTACACCTTC. Amino acid sequence: CASSEQDYGYTF.

This clone was detected only a few times. This same CDR3 is encoded by further DNA sequences in the sample. This rearrangement joins TRBV7-9 to TRBJ1-1, with TRBD1 matching 7 bases. CDR3 length: 14 amino acids. Losses at the gene ends were 6 bases for V and 2 bases for J; bases not matched to a gene: 6. CDR1 is SEHNR, CDR2 FQNEAQ, per germline (reference sequence). As DNA, the CDR3 is TGTGCCAGCAGGTTGGGACAGCAAAACACTGAAGCTTTCTTT. Residues: CASRLGQQNTEAFF.

The CDR3 here is CASSPSGSYSLEQYF. In DNA form, the CDR3 reads TGTGCCAGCTCACCCTCGGGGAGTTATTCCCTCGAGCAGTACTTC. V gene TRBV18 combines with J gene TRBJ2-7; maybe TRBD2 (5 bases). This CDR3 has 15 residues. Per the germline V gene, CDR1 is KGHSH and CDR2 is LQKENI. Between the trimmed V and J ends, which lost 3 bases and 6 bases, there was a span of 18 bases.

This clone was detected a few times. The genes are TRBV5-1 and TRBJ2-5; D is perhaps TRBD1 (5 bases). Deletions cut 2 bases from V and 0 bases from J, with 11 bases between. Germline assignment: CDR1 SGHRS and CDR2 YFSETQ. This CDR3 comprises 15 residues. The CDR3 bases are TGCGCCAGCAGCTTAATGCCAGGGAACCAAGAGACCCAGTACTTC. Translation gives CASSLMPGNQETQYF.

The chain uses TRBV4-2 and TRBJ2-3, with D perhaps TRBD2 (6 bases). V lost 1 base and J lost 3, with 14 bases in between. The CDR3 has 16 amino acids. Germline CDR1 is LGHNA and CDR2 is YNFKEQ. As DNA, the CDR3 is TGTGCCAGCAGCCAAGTTTTAGTAGCGGATACAGATACGCAGTATTTT. Protein product: CASSQVLVADTDTQYF.

The chain links TRBV10-3 to TRBJ2-3, with 7 nucleotides matching TRBD2. There are 14 residues in the CDR3. Trimming took 3 bases from V and 1 from J; bases not matched to a gene: 1. Germline values: CDR1 ENHRY, CDR2 SYGVKD. The CDR3 DNA sequence: TGTGCCATCAGTGAAAGCGGGGGCACAGATACGCAGTATTTT. This gives the protein CAISESGGTDTQYF.

The chain carries TRBV27 and TRBJ2-1, with 15 positions matching TRBD2. CDR3 length: 17 residues. Germline loops: CDR1 MNHEY, CDR2 SMNVEV (reference sequence). With 5 bases clipped from V and 6 bases from J, the junction kept 8 bases outside the gene matches. In DNA, the CDR3 is TGTGCCAGCAGTCGACCCTCGGGACTAGCGGGAGGCAATGAGCAGTTCTTC. Residues: CASSRPSGLAGGNEQFF.

V gene TRBV28 combines with J gene TRBJ2-3; TRBD2 is a possible D gene (6 bases). Germline CDR1 is MDHEN and CDR2 is SYDVKM. The CDR3 length is 15 residues. V was clipped by 5 bases and J by 0 bases, with 12 bases between them. CDR3 protein: CASSRLDSSTDTQYF. CDR3 sequence (DNA): TGTGCCAGCAGTCGACTAGATTCTAGCACAGATACGCAGTATTTT.

This chain joins TRBV5-1 and TRBJ2-7, with D tentatively TRBD1 (6 bases). Germline values: CDR1 SGHRS, CDR2 YFSETQ. The V end was cut by 2 bases, the J end by 5 bases, with 17 bases between. This CDR3 has 15 amino acids. The CDR3 protein is CASSLKTGDPNEQYF. The CDR3 region has the DNA TGCGCCAGCAGCTTAAAGACAGGTGATCCCAACGAGCAGTACTTC.